A single sample is the source of the 18 T cell receptor beta chains below, sequenced in a study of blood T cell repertoires in COVID-19. Produced via immunoSEQ multiplex PCR; TCRdb's table is partial and in-frame only. The data show 120,000 or so clones, around 64% seen once. Sequences were obtained from peripheral blood. These receptors all stem from a human donor with acute or convalescent COVID-19. The donor label of this sample is uncertain.

On this clone: Other DNA sequences from this sample encode an identical CDR3 as well. The chain recombines TRBV3-1 (or the pseudogene TRBV3-2) with TRBJ1-1; no definite D call. CDR1 and CDR2 (germline): LGHDT, YNNKEL (reference sequence). The ends were cut back, 1 base at V and 4 bases at J, with 7 bases in the middle. This CDR3 has 13 residues. The CDR3 loop is CASSQGRVTEAFF. CDR3 DNA: TGTGCCAGCAGCCAAGGACGGGTCACTGAAGCTTTCTTT.

This chain links TRBV7-6 with TRBJ2-2; D possibly corresponds to TRBD1 (5 bases). Germline CDR1 is SGHVS and CDR2 is FNYEAQ. V gave up 1 base and J gave up 0 bases, with 6 bases separating them. The length of the CDR3 is 15 residues. CDR3 sequence (DNA): TGTGCCAGCAGCTTAGACAGGCCGAACACCGGGGAGCTGTTTTTT. It encodes CASSLDRPNTGELFF.

This chain connects TRBV27 to TRBJ1-2, with D unclear. The CDR3 has 14 residues. V was shortened by 8 bases and J by 5 bases, with 18 bases between the two germline ends. Germline values: CDR1 MNHEY, CDR2 SMNVEV (reference sequence). This CDR3 reads CASGVWRSGYGYTF. The CDR3 bases are TGTGCCAGCGGAGTTTGGAGGTCCGGTTATGGCTACACCTTC.

V is TRBV2 and J is TRBJ2-7; TRBD2 matches at 9 bases. This CDR3 has 20 amino acids. V shed 4 bases, J shed 1 base, and the junction held 20 bases outside the gene matches. CDR1 and CDR2 from the germline V gene are SNHLY and FYNNEI. This chain's CDR3 is CASSGWSRVGLANISYEQYF. In DNA, the CDR3 is TGTGCCAGCAGTGGCTGGAGCAGGGTTGGACTAGCGAACATTTCCTACGAGCAGTACTTC.

This chain links TRBV2 with TRBJ1-3; 7 nucleotides line up with TRBD1. Losses at the gene ends were 5 bases for V and 2 bases for J; bases not matched to a gene: 12. CDR1 is SNHLY, CDR2 FYNNEI, per germline. CDR3 size: 17 residues. Here the CDR3 reads CASSLQDNRGAGNTIYF. In nucleotides, the CDR3 is TGTGCCAGCAGTCTACAGGACAACAGGGGAGCTGGAAACACCATATATTTT.

This clone showed up just a few times. The V call is TRBV19, the J call TRBJ2-5; D is uncertain. Trimming stripped 9 bases from V and 1 base from J, with 12 bases between. The CDR3 extends over 13 amino acids. Germline lookup yields CDR1 LNHDA and CDR2 SQIVND (reference sequence). CDR3 sequence: CASSRALQETQYF. The CDR3 region has the DNA TGTGCCAGCTCCCGAGCACTCCAAGAGACCCAGTACTTC.

The rearrangement uses TRBV5-1 and TRBJ2-3; a weak D match, TRBD1 (5 bases). This CDR3 spans 14 amino acids. The V gene lost 7 bases and the J gene lost 0 bases, with 12 bases spanning the gap. From germline, CDR1 is SGHRS and CDR2 YFSETQ. As DNA, the CDR3 is TGCGCCAGCCGAGAGGCAGGGAGCACAGATACGCAGTATTTT. This encodes CASREAGSTDTQYF.

This chain links TRBV2 with TRBJ2-5; 8 bases fit TRBD1. Germline CDR1 is SNHLY and CDR2 is FYNNEI. This CDR3 is 13 amino acids long. V shed 6 bases and J 2 bases; nucleotides not matched to a gene: 2. In DNA form, the CDR3 reads TGTGCCAGCAGCAGGACAGGGCAAGAGACCCAGTACTTC. Its protein is CASSRTGQETQYF.

This sequence joins TRBV18 and TRBJ2-5; 8 bases line up with TRBD1. V shed 5 bases and J 5 bases; nucleotides not matched to a gene: 10. The CDR3 runs to 15 residues. CDR1 KGHSH and CDR2 LQKENI come from the germline V gene. CDR3 sequence: CASSTGQGRGETQYF. CDR3 DNA sequence: TGTGCCAGCTCAACCGGACAGGGTAGAGGGGAGACCCAGTACTTC.

Only one count was recorded for this clone. The rearrangement uses TRBV6-6 and TRBJ2-7, with 10 bases fitting TRBD1. This CDR3 is built from 16 residues. The V segment lost 2 bases and the J segment 5 bases; nucleotides outside the gene matches: 9. In germline, CDR1 is MNHNY, CDR2 SVGAGI (reference sequence). The CDR3 DNA is TGTGCCAGCAGTTACGGTGAAGGACAGGGGGTCGACGAGCAGTACTTC. It codes for CASSYGEGQGVDEQYF.

The chain uses TRBV10-2 and TRBJ1-2; 7 bases match TRBD1. This CDR3 comprises 15 residues. Trimming removed 6 bases from V and 3 bases from J; junction bases left unmatched: 10. Germline V lookup: CDR1 WSHSY, CDR2 SAAADI. The CDR3 nucleotides are TGCGCCAGCAGCCCTGACAGGGTCCCTCACTATGGCTACACCTTC. Translating gives CASSPDRVPHYGYTF.

This clone was counted between two and nine times. V is TRBV5-1 and J is TRBJ1-1, with D possibly being TRBD1 (6 bases). The V end was cut by 4 bases, the J end by 1 base, with 11 bases between. The germline gives CDR1 SGHRS, CDR2 YFSETQ. The CDR3 is made up of 14 amino acids. The CDR3 bases are TGCGCCAGCAGCGCTACAGGGAGGAACACTGAAGCTTTCTTT. Translation gives CASSATGRNTEAFF.

The V call is TRBV7-9, the J call TRBJ2-1; D is ambiguous. V lost 3 bases and J lost 7, with 13 bases in between. Germline CDR1 and CDR2: SEHNR and FQNEAQ (reference sequence). The CDR3 is 14 residues long. CDR3 amino acids: CASSFDPRRNEQFF. The DNA for the CDR3 is TGTGCCAGCAGCTTCGACCCGAGGAGAAATGAGCAGTTCTTC.

This clone was seen repeatedly, ten times or more. The genes are TRBV12-5 and TRBJ1-3; no reliable D call. The CDR3 is 18 residues long. V was shortened by 7 bases and J by 2 bases, with 24 bases between the two germline ends. Per germline, CDR1 LGHNT and CDR2 FRNRAP. This CDR3 is CASADVVWERLAGNTIYF. Here the CDR3 DNA reads TGTGCTAGTGCCGACGTCGTGTGGGAGAGGTTGGCTGGAAACACCATATATTTT.

The chain employs TRBV11-2 and TRBJ1-1; 9 positions agree with TRBD1. Germline CDR1 and CDR2: SGHAT and FQNNGV. This CDR3 is 15 amino acids long. Trimming removed 4 bases from V and 3 bases from J; junction bases left unmatched: 6. CDR3 region: CASSSDRGGYTEAFF. CDR3 coding DNA: TGTGCCAGCAGCTCTGACAGGGGGGGATACACTGAAGCTTTCTTT.

V gene TRBV6-1 combines with J gene TRBJ2-2; 11 nucleotides align to TRBD2. Per germline, CDR1 MNHNS and CDR2 SASEGT. The length of the CDR3 is 15 residues. Germline trimming cut 0 bases from V and 6 bases from J; bases unmatched to any gene: 0. CDR3 region: CASSEASGGAGELFF. CDR3 DNA: TGTGCCAGCAGTGAAGCTAGCGGGGGGGCCGGGGAGCTGTTTTTT.

J is TRBJ2-5 and V is TRBV5-6; TRBD2 matches at 10 bases. Losses at the gene ends were 0 bases for V and 5 bases for J; bases not matched to a gene: 4. Per the germline V gene, CDR1 is SGHDT and CDR2 is YYEEEE. The CDR3 covers 15 residues. The CDR3 bases are TGTGCCAGCAGCTTGGAGCGGGGGGGCCCTGAGACCCAGTACTTC. This translates into CASSLERGGPETQYF.

The chain joins TRBV19 to TRBJ1-3, with a tentative D call TRBD1 (6 bases). V was pared by 3 bases and J by 4 bases, with 25 bases between. The CDR3 runs to 19 residues. Germline CDR1 is LNHDA and CDR2 is SQIVND (reference sequence). CDR3 nucleotide sequence: TGTGCCAGTAGTATCCCCGGGACAAGAAGACTTAGACCGGGAAACACCATATATTTT. It translates to CASSIPGTRRLRPGNTIYF.